The clone carrying this T cell receptor beta chain is medium-sized by share. The CDR3 is 12 amino acids. V was clipped by 0 bases and J by 10 bases, with 7 bases between them. Germline V gene lookup returns CDR1 SGHDN and CDR2 FVKESK. This sample was taken from a study of molecular identifiers for immune sequencing clone quantification. TCRdb itself ran the PCR reads through MiXCR, one entry per CDR3 protein. The table lists approximately 12,000 distinct CDR3 sequences, approximately 20% of them singletons. This sequence was found in a human donor in good health. Some libraries in this study had Jurkat cell RNA spiked in. Material: naive CD8+ T cells from blood, with Jurkat cell RNA spiked in. Subset reported: FACS-sorted CD8+CD4-CCR7+CD45RA+ naive T cells. V is TRBV14 and J is TRBJ2-1; no firm D call. This CDR3 is CASSQDHGEQFF. The CDR3 nucleotides are TGTGCCAGCAGCCAAGATCACGGGGAGCAGTTCTTC. Full variable domain (missing parts from reference TRBV14 and TRBJ2-1): EAGVTQFPSHSVIEKGQTVTLRCDPISGHDNLYWYRRVMGKEIKFLLHFVKESKQDESGMPNNRFLAERTGGTYSTLKVQPAELEDSGVYFCASSQDHGEQFFGPGTRLTVL.